The rows below give T cell receptor beta chains drawn from one sample of a study of CD8 T cells in ankylosing spondylitis. A single record per CDR3 protein comes from TCRdb applying MiXCR to the 5' RACE reads. The sample carries around 490,000 distinct CDR3 sequences, about 5.4% recorded once. The sample comprised blood, either unsorted or a sorted T cell fraction (not recorded which). All receptors derive from a male donor with ankylosing spondylitis. CDR3s include the opening cysteine and the closing phenylalanine or tryptophan. The D gene is left open where the match is weak. Part of the rows lack a size; the others show once, few, many or a class for expanded clones.

J gene	D gene	V gene	clone size	CDR3 protein
TRBJ2-4	.	TRBV6-2/TRBV6-3	many	CASSYRGEGPNF
TRBJ2-4	TRBD2	TRBV20-1	many	CSASTSGSYIQYF
TRBJ2-7	.	TRBV4-3	many	CASSHHPPRDGNYEQYF
TRBJ2-7	.	TRBV28	.	CASSLPPRFSGSYEQYF
TRBJ1-2	.	TRBV25-1	many	CASSESGPVAF
TRBJ2-7	.	TRBV5-1	many	CASSLEREGDEQYF
TRBJ1-5	.	TRBV15	many	CATSRHQGNANQPQHF
TRBJ2-3	.	TRBV5-6	many	CASSRGLVRALSTDTQYF
TRBJ1-4	TRBD1	TRBV5-1	many	CASSLRPSGTGSTNEKLFF
TRBJ2-1	TRBD2	TRBV7-9	many	CASEREGNEQFF
TRBJ1-1	.	TRBV20-1	many	CSARGVANTEAFF
TRBJ2-1	.	TRBV6-2/TRBV6-3	many	CASSYRRNEQFF
TRBJ1-5	TRBD1	TRBV20-1	many	CSAARAGGTGENSNQPQHF
TRBJ2-7	TRBD1	TRBV11-1	few	CASSSSGTGGFYEQYF
TRBJ1-2	.	TRBV20-1	many	CSARRGHGLANYGYTF
TRBJ1-3	.	TRBV5-1	many	CASSLEWGSGNTIYF
TRBJ1-2	.	TRBV27	many	CASSTQTAFSGGYTF
TRBJ2-7	.	TRBV20-1	few	CSARDGDFYEQYF
TRBJ2-2	.	TRBV10-3	many	CAISEPRGNGELFF
TRBJ2-3	.	TRBV7-2	once	CASSSRVADTQYF
TRBJ2-7	TRBD1	TRBV5-1	.	CASSTDRGLGEQYF
TRBJ2-1	.	TRBV6-1	few	CASIGGGIGNEQFF
TRBJ2-1	.	TRBV7-9	many	CASSSRRRTASYNEQFF
TRBJ2-5	TRBD2	TRBV7-2	many	CASSLALPGGETQYF
TRBJ1-6	TRBD1	TRBV5-6	many	CASSLVGPGQGLSPLHF
TRBJ2-7	TRBD2	TRBV20-1	many	CSAPLSGRTYEQYF
TRBJ1-6	.	TRBV28	many	CASSHGGSSYNSPLHF
TRBJ2-5	TRBD2	TRBV12-3/TRBV12-4	many	CASSPDLAGGSEETQYF
TRBJ1-2	.	TRBV15	many	CATSTRQVGYGYTF
TRBJ2-2	.	TRBV12-3/TRBV12-4	many	CASSSETELFF
TRBJ1-6	TRBD1	TRBV5-1	many	CASSLRQGADHSPLHF
TRBJ2-5	.	TRBV4-3	many	CASSSQLGTQYF
TRBJ2-1	.	TRBV24-1	many	CATSGPSASYNEQFF
TRBJ1-2	.	TRBV28	.	CASSAAGQRLGYGYTF
TRBJ1-5	.	TRBV27	many	CASSLRDGSNQPQHF
TRBJ2-1	.	TRBV11-2	many	CASGLSRSSYNEQFF
TRBJ1-5	.	TRBV11-2	many	CASSLTGWDQPQHF